This T cell receptor beta chain originates from a study of blood T cells in healthy people across ages. Study outcomes and limitations: Observed TCR beta diversity showed a strong correlation with the percentage of naive T cells as measured by flow cytometry.

Notes on this clonotype: Its matching antigen is unknown.

Together with a sample-barcoded 5' primer, a J-beta primer mix was included in a second PCR lasting about 6 to 11 cycles. TCRdb re-called the 5' RACE reads through MiXCR, storing one row per CDR3 protein. This sample carries 700,000 to 850,000 distinct CDR3 sequences, 35% to 40% of them seen once, and the ten largest clones take 10% to 15%. Looked up from germline, CDR1 is MNHEY and CDR2 is SMNVEV (reference sequence). V lost 2 bases and J lost 4; bases outside the gene matches: 8. This CDR3 comprises 16 residues. The sample comprised blood. The source of this sequence is a man aged 18 to 35 in good health. The J gene is TRBJ1-5, the V gene TRBV27, with TRBD1 identical over 7 bases. CDR3 in amino acids: CASSLVGGRGNQPQHF. CDR3 nucleotides: TGTGCCAGCAGTTTAGTCGGGGGCAGGGGGAATCAGCCCCAGCATTTT.